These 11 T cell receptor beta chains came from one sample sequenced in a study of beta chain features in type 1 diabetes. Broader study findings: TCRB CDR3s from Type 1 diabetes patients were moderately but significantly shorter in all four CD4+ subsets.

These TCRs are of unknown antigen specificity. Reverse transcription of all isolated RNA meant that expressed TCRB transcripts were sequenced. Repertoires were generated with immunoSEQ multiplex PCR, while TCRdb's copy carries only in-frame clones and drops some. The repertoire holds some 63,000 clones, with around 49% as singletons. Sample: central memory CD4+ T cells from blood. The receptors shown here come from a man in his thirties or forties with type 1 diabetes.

The CDR3 sequence: CASSRTLSYEQYF. DNA for the CDR3: TGTGCCAGCAGCCGGACACTGTCCTACGAGCAGTACTTC. The J gene is TRBJ2-7, the V gene TRBV5-6; tentatively, D is TRBD1 (5 bases). V lost 4 bases to trimming and J lost 1 base, with 9 bases between them. Looked up from germline, CDR1 is SGHDT and CDR2 is YYEEEE. There are 13 residues in the CDR3.

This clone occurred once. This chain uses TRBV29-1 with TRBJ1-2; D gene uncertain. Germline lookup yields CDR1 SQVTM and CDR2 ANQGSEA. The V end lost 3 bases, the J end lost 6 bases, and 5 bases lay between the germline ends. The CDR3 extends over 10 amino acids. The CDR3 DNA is TGCAGCGTTGACGGTGATGGCTACACCTTC. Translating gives CSVDGDGYTF.

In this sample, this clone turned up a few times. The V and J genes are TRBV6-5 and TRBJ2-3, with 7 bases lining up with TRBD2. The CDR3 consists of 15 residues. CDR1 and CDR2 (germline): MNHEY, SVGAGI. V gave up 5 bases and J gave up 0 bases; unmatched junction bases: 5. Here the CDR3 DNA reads TGTGCCAGCAGTAGAGCGGGGTCGAGCACAGATACGCAGTATTTT. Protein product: CASSRAGSSTDTQYF.

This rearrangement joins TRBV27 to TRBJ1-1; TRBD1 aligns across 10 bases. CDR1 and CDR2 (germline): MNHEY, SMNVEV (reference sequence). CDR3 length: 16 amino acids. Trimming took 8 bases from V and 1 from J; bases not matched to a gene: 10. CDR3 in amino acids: CASVDRGLGGNTEAFF. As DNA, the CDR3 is TGTGCCAGCGTGGACAGGGGGTTGGGAGGGAACACTGAAGCTTTCTTT.

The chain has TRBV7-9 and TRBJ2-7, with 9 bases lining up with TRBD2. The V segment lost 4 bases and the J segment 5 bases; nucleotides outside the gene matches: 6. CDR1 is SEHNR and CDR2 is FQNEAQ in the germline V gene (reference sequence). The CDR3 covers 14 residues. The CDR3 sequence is CASSSDRTSDEQYF. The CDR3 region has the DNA TGTGCCAGCAGCTCGGACCGGACTAGCGACGAGCAGTACTTC.

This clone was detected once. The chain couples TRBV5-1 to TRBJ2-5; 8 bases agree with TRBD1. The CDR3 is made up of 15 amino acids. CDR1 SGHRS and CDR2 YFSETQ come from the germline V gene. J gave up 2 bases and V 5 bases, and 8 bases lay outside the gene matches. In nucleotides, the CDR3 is TGCGCCAGCAGGCGGACAGGGCTTCAACAAGAGACCCAGTACTTC. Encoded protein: CASRRTGLQQETQYF.

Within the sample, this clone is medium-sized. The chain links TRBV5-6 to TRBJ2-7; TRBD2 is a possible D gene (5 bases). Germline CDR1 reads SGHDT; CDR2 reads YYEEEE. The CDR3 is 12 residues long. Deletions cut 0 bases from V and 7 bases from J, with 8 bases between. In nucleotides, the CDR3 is TGTGCCAGCAGCTTGGCGGGGATTGAGCAGTACTTC. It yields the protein CASSLAGIEQYF.

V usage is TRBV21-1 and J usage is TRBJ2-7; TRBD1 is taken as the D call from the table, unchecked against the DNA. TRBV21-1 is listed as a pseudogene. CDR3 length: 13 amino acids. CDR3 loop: CASSKGQHYEQYF. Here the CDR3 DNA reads TGTGCCAGCAGCAAGGGACAGCACTACGAGCAGTACTTC.

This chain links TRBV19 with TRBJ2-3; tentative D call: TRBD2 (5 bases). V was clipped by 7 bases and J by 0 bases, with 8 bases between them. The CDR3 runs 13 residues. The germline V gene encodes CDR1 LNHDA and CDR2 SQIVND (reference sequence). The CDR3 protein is CASTKRSTDTQYF. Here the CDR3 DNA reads TGTGCCAGTACGAAGCGGAGCACAGATACGCAGTATTTT. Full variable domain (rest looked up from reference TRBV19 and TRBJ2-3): DGGITQSPKYLFRKEGQNVTLSCEQNLNHDAMYWYRQDPGQGLRLIYYSQIVNDFQKGDIAEGYSVSREKKESFPLTVTSAQKNPTAFYLCASTKRSTDTQYFGPGTRLTVL.

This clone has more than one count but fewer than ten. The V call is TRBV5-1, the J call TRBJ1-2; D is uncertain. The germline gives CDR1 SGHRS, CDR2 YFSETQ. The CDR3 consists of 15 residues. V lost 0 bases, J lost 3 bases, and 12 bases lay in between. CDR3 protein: CASSLAGLSDYGYTF. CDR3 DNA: TGCGCCAGCAGCTTGGCCGGACTTTCGGACTATGGCTACACCTTC. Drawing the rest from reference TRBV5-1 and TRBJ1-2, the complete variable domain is KAGVTQTPRYLIKTRGQQVTLSCSPISGHRSVSWYQQTPGQGLQFLFEYFSETQRNKGNFPGRFSGRQFSNSRSEMNVSTLELGDSALYLCASSLAGLSDYGYTFGSGTRLTVV.

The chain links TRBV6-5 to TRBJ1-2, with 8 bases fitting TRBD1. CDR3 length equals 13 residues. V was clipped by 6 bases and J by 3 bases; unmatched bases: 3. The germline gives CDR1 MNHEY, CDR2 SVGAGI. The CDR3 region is CASSETGDYGYTF. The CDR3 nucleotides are TGTGCCAGCAGCGAGACAGGGGACTATGGCTACACCTTC.